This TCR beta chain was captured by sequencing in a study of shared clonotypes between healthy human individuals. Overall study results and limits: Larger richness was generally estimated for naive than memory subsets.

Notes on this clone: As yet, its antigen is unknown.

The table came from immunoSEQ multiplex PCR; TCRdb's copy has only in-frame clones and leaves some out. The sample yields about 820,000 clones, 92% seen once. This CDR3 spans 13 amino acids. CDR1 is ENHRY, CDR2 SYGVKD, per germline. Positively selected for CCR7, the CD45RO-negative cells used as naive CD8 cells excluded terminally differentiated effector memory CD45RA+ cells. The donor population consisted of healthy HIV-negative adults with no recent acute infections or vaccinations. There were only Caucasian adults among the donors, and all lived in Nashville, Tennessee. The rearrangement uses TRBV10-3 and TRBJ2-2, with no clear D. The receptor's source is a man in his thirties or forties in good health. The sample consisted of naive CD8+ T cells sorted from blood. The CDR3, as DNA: TGTGCGGACCGGGTGATATACACCGGGGAGCTGTTTTTT. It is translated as CADRVIYTGELFF.